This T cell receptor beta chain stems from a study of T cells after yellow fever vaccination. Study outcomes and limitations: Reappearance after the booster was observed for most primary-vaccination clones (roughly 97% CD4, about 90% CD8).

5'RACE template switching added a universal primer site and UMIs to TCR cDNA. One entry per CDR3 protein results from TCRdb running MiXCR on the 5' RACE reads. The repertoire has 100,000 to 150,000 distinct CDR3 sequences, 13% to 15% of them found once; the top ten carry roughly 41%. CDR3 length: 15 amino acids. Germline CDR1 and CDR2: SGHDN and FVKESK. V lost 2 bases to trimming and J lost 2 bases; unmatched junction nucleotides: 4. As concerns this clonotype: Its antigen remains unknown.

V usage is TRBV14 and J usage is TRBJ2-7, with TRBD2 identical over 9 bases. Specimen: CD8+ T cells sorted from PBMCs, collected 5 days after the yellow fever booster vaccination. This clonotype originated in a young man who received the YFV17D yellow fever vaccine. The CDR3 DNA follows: TGTGCCAGCAGCCAACTAGCGGGGATTCCCTACGAGCAGTACTTC. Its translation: CASSQLAGIPYEQYF.